This T cell receptor beta chain was recovered during a study of T cell repertoires in cytomegalovirus infection. Overall study: In the study, CMV epitopes included recently identified HLA-C-restricted and well-studied HLA-B-restricted ones. It can be stated that public TCR beta signatures indicated CMV infection as well as a matching HLA type.

Broader study findings: Carriers of CMV and the relevant HLA type were discriminated by public TCR beta frequency. Dominant in the ex vivo response were TCR beta clonotypes restricted by HLA-C and specific for CMV.

TCRdb reprocessed the reads with MiXCR, giving one entry per CDR3 protein. The top ten clones hold around an eighth of a sample with some 350,000 distinct CDR3 sequences, roughly a third of them seen once. A word on this clonotype: Its specificity is unknown.

V dropped 10 bases and J dropped 7 bases, with 17 bases sitting between them. Germline values: CDR1 MNHNS, CDR2 SASEGT. The CDR3 totals 12 residues. This specimen was cultured PBMCs, taken from culture after CMV antigen stimulation. The sequence was collected from a human donor in good health (CMV status not recorded). Some clones in this sample may be carry-over from other donors' samples. This sequence joins TRBV6-1 and TRBJ2-7; D is ambiguous. For the CDR3, the DNA is TGTGCCACCCGAAGTCTTATCGGAGAGCAGTACTTC. It yields the protein CATRSLIGEQYF.